A selection of T cell receptor beta chains follows, all from one sample in a study of shared clonotypes between healthy human individuals. Assay: immunoSEQ multiplex PCR; the TCRdb copy retains only in-frame clones and omits some. The repertoire holds 550,000 to 600,000 clones, more than 95% seen once, with 0.25% to 0.35% in the top ten. The source material was naive CD8+ T cells sorted from blood. Receptors originate from a man younger than 40 in good health. Each CDR3 is given with its conserved first and last residue. Each record gives: V gene, J gene, clone size, D gene, CDR3 protein, CDR3 DNA. The D gene is left open where the match is weak. Only some rows state a clone size, as once, few, many or a class for expanded clones.

>TRBV7-9|TRBJ1-1|-|-
CASSLRGGGSTEAFF
TGTGCCAGCAGCTTAAGAGGAGGGGGATCAACTGAAGCTTTCTTT
>TRBV19|TRBJ1-3|-|-
CASSMIAGSSGNTIYF
TGTGCCAGTAGTATGATCGCAGGGAGCTCTGGAAACACCATATATTTT
>TRBV7-8|TRBJ2-3|-|TRBD2
CASTPSGKYTDTQYF
TGTGCCAGCACTCCTAGCGGGAAATACACAGATACGCAGTATTTT
>TRBV29-1|TRBJ2-3|once|-
CSYRWRNTQYF
TGCAGCTACCGCTGGAGGAATACGCAGTATTTT
>TRBV29-1|TRBJ2-3|-|-
CSVPVETDTQYF
TGCAGCGTCCCAGTAGAGACAGATACGCAGTATTTT
>TRBV5-1|TRBJ2-7|-|-
CASSPEVGSYEQYF
TGCGCCAGCAGCCCCGAGGTGGGATCCTACGAGCAGTACTTC
>TRBV27|TRBJ2-2|-|-
CASSSGMNTGELFF
TGTGCCAGCAGTTCTGGGATGAACACCGGGGAGCTGTTTTTT
>TRBV6-1|TRBJ2-7|-|-
CASSTAGGGSYEQYF
TGTGCCAGCAGTACGGCAGGGGGGGGCTCCTACGAGCAGTACTTC
>TRBV27|TRBJ1-5|-|-
CASSSGHRPYQPQHF
TGTGCCAGCAGTTCTGGACATAGGCCCTATCAGCCCCAGCATTTT
>TRBV28|TRBJ2-1|-|TRBD2
CASSLLELAVGQFF
TGTGCCAGCAGTTTGTTAGAACTAGCGGTAGGGCAGTTCTTC
>TRBV15|TRBJ2-2|-|TRBD1
CATSRELATGVAGELFF
TGTGCCACCAGCAGAGAACTCGCGACAGGGGTGGCCGGGGAGCTGTTTTTT
>TRBV4-1|TRBJ1-2|-|TRBD1
CASSQPLDRLGGYTF
TGCGCCAGCAGCCAACCTTTGGACAGGTTGGGAGGCTACACCTTC
>TRBV12-5|TRBJ2-3|-|TRBD2
CASGFFTGGGDTQYF
TGTGCTAGTGGTTTTTTTACGGGAGGGGGAGATACGCAGTATTTT
>TRBV2|TRBJ2-2|-|-
CAGRAGSNTGELFF
TGTGCCGGGCGCGCGGGATCGAACACCGGGGAGCTGTTTTTT
>TRBV6-6|TRBJ1-2|few|-
CATIWGNGYTF
TGTGCCACCATTTGGGGAAATGGCTACACCTTC
>TRBV27|TRBJ2-2|-|-
CASSPIGGELFF
TGTGCCAGCAGCCCAATCGGCGGGGAGCTGTTTTTT
>TRBV27|TRBJ2-5|-|TRBD1
CASSLSSGDRLQETQYF
TGTGCCAGCAGTCTCTCCTCGGGGGACAGGCTCCAAGAGACCCAGTACTTC
>TRBV4-2|TRBJ2-1|-|TRBD2
CASSQDFGLAANNEQFF
TGTGCCAGCAGCCAAGATTTCGGACTAGCGGCAAACAATGAGCAGTTCTTC
>TRBV27|TRBJ1-4|-|-
CASSTAGELFF
TGTGCCAGCAGTACAGCCGGGGAACTGTTTTTT
>TRBV29-1|TRBJ2-7|-|TRBD2
CSVRLAEEYEQYF
TGCAGCGTCCGACTAGCGGAGGAATACGAGCAGTACTTC
>TRBV5-4|TRBJ2-2|-|-
CASRLDLTGELFF
TGTGCCAGCAGACTAGATCTCACCGGGGAGCTGTTTTTT
>TRBV6-5|TRBJ2-7|-|-
CASSSQSYEQYF
TGTGCCAGCTCCTCCCAATCCTACGAGCAGTACTTC
>TRBV2|TRBJ1-1|-|-
CASIGKVNTEAFF
TGTGCCAGCATAGGGAAGGTGAACACTGAAGCTTTCTTT
>TRBV5-1|TRBJ2-3|-|TRBD2
CASSFLAGGTDTQYF
TGCGCCAGCAGCTTTCTAGCGGGAGGCACAGATACGCAGTATTTT
>TRBV7-2|TRBJ2-7|-|-
CASSLSRGHEQYF
TGTGCCAGCAGCTTATCCAGGGGCCACGAGCAGTACTTC
>TRBV5-1|TRBJ2-1|-|-
CASSLANRVSYNEQFF
TGCGCCAGCAGCCTGGCCAACAGGGTCTCTTACAATGAGCAGTTCTTC
>TRBV18|TRBJ2-2|-|-
CASSPDRYPTSTGELFF
TGTGCCAGCTCACCGGACAGATACCCTACGTCCACCGGGGAGCTGTTTTTT
>TRBV2|TRBJ1-4|-|-
CASSDEQDIDEKLFF
TGTGCCAGCAGTGATGAACAGGACATCGATGAAAAACTGTTTTTT
>TRBV18|TRBJ2-1|-|TRBD2
CASSPARGGFDYNEQFF
TGTGCCAGCTCACCGGCCCGGGGGGGTTTTGATTACAATGAGCAGTTCTTC
>TRBV4-1|TRBJ2-7|once|-
CASSLRANVYEQYF
TGCGCCAGCAGCCTCCGGGCGAACGTCTACGAGCAGTACTTC
>TRBV28|TRBJ2-7|-|-
CASSLADREGYEQYF
TGTGCCAGCAGCCTAGCGGACAGGGAGGGATACGAGCAGTACTTC
>TRBV27|TRBJ1-5|-|-
CASSLPGAGQPQHF
TGTGCCAGCAGTTTGCCAGGAGCGGGACAGCCCCAGCATTTT